One sample yielded the 29 T cell receptor beta chains listed below, sequenced in a study of T cell clones after liver transplantation. Measured with immunoSEQ multiplex PCR; TCRdb has only the in-frame clones, and not every one. The data contain around 110,000 clones, 75% to 95% of them seen just once; the ten biggest clones take up more than 0.8%. This specimen consisted of CD4+ T cells from blood, obtained 12 months after liver transplant. These receptors all stem from a human patient who received a liver transplant. The T cells may partly be graft donor cells.

The gene calls are TRBV5-6 and TRBJ2-1, with D unclear. CDR1 and CDR2 from the germline V gene are SGHDT and YYEEEE. Between the trimmed V and J ends, which lost 0 bases and 5 bases, there was a span of 12 bases. The CDR3 runs to 15 residues. CDR3 protein: CASSLVDRADNEQFF. CDR3 sequence (DNA): TGTGCCAGCAGCTTGGTAGATCGGGCAGACAATGAGCAGTTCTTC.

The chain joins TRBV10-2 to TRBJ1-2; D unresolved. V lost 7 bases to trimming and J lost 2 bases, with 5 bases between them. CDR1 and CDR2 from the germline V gene are WSHSY and SAAADI. CDR3 length: 11 amino acids. CDR3: CASTDNYGYTF. The CDR3, as DNA: TGCGCCAGCACAGACAACTATGGCTACACCTTC.

The chain employs TRBV11-2 and TRBJ2-7; D is tentatively TRBD1 or TRBD2 (5 bases each). Trimming removed 5 bases at V and 6 bases at J, with 8 bases between. Germline V lookup: CDR1 SGHAT, CDR2 FQNNGV. CDR3 length: 11 residues. Here the CDR3 reads CASSPGAEQYF. CDR3 sequence (DNA): TGTGCCAGCAGCCCCGGGGCCGAGCAGTACTTC.

This clone has more than one count but fewer than ten. The chain joins TRBV13 to TRBJ2-6, with TRBD2 identical over 13 bases. This CDR3 has 20 amino acids. V lost 2 bases, J lost 2 bases, and 9 bases stayed unmatched. Germline CDR1 is PRHDT and CDR2 is FYEKMQ (reference sequence). The chain's CDR3 is CASSLYSRTSGRAGANVLTF. In DNA form, the CDR3 reads TGTGCCAGCAGCTTATACTCGAGAACTAGCGGGAGGGCTGGGGCCAACGTCCTGACTTTC.

The count of this clone is one. The chain links TRBV10-3 to TRBJ2-2, with D hard to call. Per the germline V gene, CDR1 is ENHRY and CDR2 is SYGVKD. The CDR3 totals 14 residues. The ends were cut back, 5 bases at V and 6 bases at J, with 13 bases in the middle. Written as DNA, the CDR3 is TGTGCCATCAGTTGGGTCTTTAGCTCCGGGGAGCTGTTTTTT. Translating gives CAISWVFSSGELFF.

In its sample, this clone was seen once. This sequence joins TRBV7-8 and TRBJ1-2, with D possibly being TRBD1 (6 bases). CDR1 and CDR2 from the germline V gene are SGHVS and FQNEAQ. This CDR3 has 16 amino acids. The V and J ends lost 4 bases and 7 bases respectively, with 22 bases between them. Written as DNA, the CDR3 is TGTGCCAGCAGCTCTCCCTGGACAGAACTTGTTGGTGGCTACACCTTC. It encodes CASSSPWTELVGGYTF.

The chain is built from TRBV6-6 and TRBJ1-2; 7 bases are a match to TRBD1. Germline V CDR1 and CDR2: MNHNY, SVGAGI (reference sequence). V lost 2 bases and J lost 4; bases outside the gene matches: 10. This CDR3 spans 16 amino acids. CDR3: CASSYARDRVTYGYTF. CDR3 in DNA: TGTGCCAGCAGTTACGCCCGGGACAGAGTTACCTATGGCTACACCTTC.

This chain uses TRBV19 with TRBJ2-2; 7 nucleotides line up with TRBD2. The CDR3 is made up of 14 amino acids. The junction had 5 bases not matched to a gene; V was cut back by 10 bases and J by 0 bases. The germline gives CDR1 LNHDA, CDR2 SQIVND (reference sequence). CDR3 nucleotide sequence: TGTGCCACGCGACTAGCCGCGAACACCGGGGAGCTGTTTTTT. Amino acid sequence: CATRLAANTGELFF.

The chain links TRBV7-3 to TRBJ2-7; D remains unclear. Germline CDR1 and CDR2: SGHTA and FQGTGA. The CDR3 covers 14 residues. V dropped 5 bases and J dropped 0 bases, with 11 bases sitting between them. This chain's CDR3 is CASSVSPRSYEQYF. In DNA form, the CDR3 reads TGTGCCAGCAGCGTATCCCCCCGCTCCTACGAGCAGTACTTC.

The J gene is TRBJ2-1, the V gene TRBV6-5, with 8 bases identical to TRBD2. J gave up 8 bases and V 0 bases, and 9 bases lay outside the gene matches. The germline gives CDR1 MNHEY, CDR2 SVGAGI. The CDR3 runs to 16 residues. The CDR3 loop is CASSYSNPGGGDEQFF. The CDR3 DNA follows: TGTGCCAGCAGTTACTCGAATCCGGGAGGGGGGGATGAGCAGTTCTTC.

At least ten counts were recorded for this clone. The chain combines TRBV10-3 with TRBJ2-1, with 9 nucleotides matching TRBD2. CDR3 length: 17 amino acids. V shed 3 bases and J 7 bases; nucleotides not matched to a gene: 13. Germline V lookup: CDR1 ENHRY, CDR2 SYGVKD. The CDR3 here is CAISEISGSHLGNEQFF. The CDR3 nucleotides are TGTGCCATCAGTGAAATTAGCGGGAGTCACTTGGGGAATGAGCAGTTCTTC.

This rearrangement joins TRBV2 to TRBJ2-7, with D possibly TRBD2 on 7 matching bases. Looked up from germline, CDR1 is SNHLY and CDR2 is FYNNEI. Trimming took off 7 bases at V and 3 bases at J, with 16 bases between the two ends. The CDR3 covers 14 residues. Here the CDR3 DNA reads TGTGCCAGCAAACCTAGGGGGGGCAACTACGAGCAGTACTTC. This sequence encodes CASKPRGGNYEQYF.

Points on this clone: This same CDR3 is encoded by further DNA sequences in the sample. The rearrangement links TRBV7-9 to TRBJ2-7, with 7 bases lining up with TRBD1. Germline assignment: CDR1 SEHNR and CDR2 FQNEAQ (reference sequence). After removal of 5 bases from V and 5 bases from J, the junction contained 3 bases not matched to a gene. The CDR3 runs to 12 residues. The CDR3: CASSRQGDEQYF. In DNA form, the CDR3 reads TGTGCCAGCAGCCGACAGGGAGACGAGCAGTACTTC.

This chain connects TRBV4-1 to TRBJ1-1; tentatively, D is TRBD1 (6 bases). CDR3 length: 18 residues. Trimming cost V 0 bases and J 0 bases, with 17 bases left between them. Looked up from germline, CDR1 is MGHRA and CDR2 is YSYEKL. CDR3 in amino acids: CASSQDRGARGMNTEAFF. The CDR3 nucleotides read TGCGCCAGCAGCCAAGATAGGGGGGCGCGGGGGATGAACACTGAAGCTTTCTTT.

This chain links TRBV7-8 with TRBJ1-1; TRBD1 matches at 7 bases. The germline V gene has CDR1 SGHVS and CDR2 FQNEAQ. The CDR3 spans 13 residues. V shed 2 bases, J shed 7 bases, and the junction held 4 bases outside the gene matches. CDR3 bases: TGTGCCAGCAGCTTAAACAGGGGAAATGAAGCTTTCTTT. It is translated as CASSLNRGNEAFF.

This clone has more than one count but fewer than ten. V gene TRBV27 combines with J gene TRBJ2-1; 12 nucleotides align to TRBD2. Germline V gene data show CDR1 as MNHEY and CDR2 as SMNVEV (reference sequence). The CDR3 is 13 residues long. The trim removed 10 bases at V and 10 bases at J, leaving 8 bases unmatched. The CDR3 loop is CATSSGRALEQFF. The CDR3, as DNA: TGTGCCACCTCTAGCGGGAGGGCCTTAGAGCAGTTCTTC.

A single count supports this clone. The chain links TRBV29-1 to TRBJ2-2, with TRBD1 matching 7 bases. This CDR3 spans 15 amino acids. Germline CDR1 is SQVTM and CDR2 is ANQGSEA. With V trimmed by 8 bases and J by 2 bases, 11 bases remained unmatched. The CDR3 region has the DNA TGCAGCTTGCTACGGGACAGAGATAACACCGGGGAGCTGTTTTTT. It is translated as CSLLRDRDNTGELFF.

Here the CDR3 DNA reads TGTGCCAGCTCACTCTCGAGACGAGGGTTGGCTGAAGCTTTCTTT. Amino acids: CASSLSRRGLAEAFF. V usage is TRBV18 and J usage is TRBJ1-1, with D uncertain. Looked up from germline, CDR1 is KGHSH and CDR2 is LQKENI. Trimming removed 4 bases at V and 6 bases at J, with 18 bases between. The CDR3 extends over 15 amino acids.

This clone is a singleton in its sample. This chain links TRBV4-3 with TRBJ2-1, with D uncertain. CDR1 LGHNA and CDR2 YSLEER come from the germline V gene. This CDR3 has 14 residues. Trimming shortened V by 0 bases and J by 14 bases, and 17 bases separated the two germline ends. In nucleotides, the CDR3 is TGCGCCAGCAGCCAAGATCGCCTAATTAGTGCGGAGTTCTTC. Protein product: CASSQDRLISAEFF.

The J gene is TRBJ2-3, the V gene TRBV9; the match to TRBD2 covers 7 bases. The CDR3 is 17 amino acids. V gave up 0 bases and J gave up 2 bases; unmatched junction bases: 9. From germline, CDR1 is SGDLS and CDR2 YYNGEE. CDR3 sequence reads: CASSVGGSSYLTDTQYF. The CDR3 DNA reads TGTGCCAGCAGCGTAGGCGGGAGTTCTTATCTCACAGATACGCAGTATTTT.

The genes are TRBV15 and TRBJ2-1; D might be TRBD1 (6 bases). V was clipped by 0 bases and J by 0 bases, with 27 bases between them. The CDR3 contains 22 residues. Germline V lookup: CDR1 LNHNV, CDR2 YYDKDF (reference sequence). The CDR3 region is CATSRDRWDTDGVKSSYNEQFF. In DNA form, the CDR3 reads TGTGCCACCAGCAGAGATCGGTGGGACACAGACGGCGTTAAAAGCTCCTACAATGAGCAGTTCTTC.

This chain connects TRBV19 to TRBJ1-2; 9 bases map to TRBD1. Germline CDR1 and CDR2: LNHDA and SQIVND (reference sequence). This CDR3 spans 15 amino acids. Trimming at V came to 1 base and at J to 4 bases, leaving 4 bases not matched to a gene. The CDR3 bases are TGTGCCAGTAGTATAGGGGGACAGGGAGCCTATGGCTACACCTTC. Translating gives CASSIGGQGAYGYTF.

The chain couples TRBV5-1 to TRBJ2-7; 7 bases match TRBD1. The CDR3 totals 16 residues. Germline lookup yields CDR1 SGHRS and CDR2 YFSETQ. Trimming removed 0 bases from V and 3 bases from J; junction bases left unmatched: 9. The CDR3 region has the DNA TGCGCCAGCAGCTTGGAAGGCAGGGGGAGAATCTACGAGCAGTACTTC. Its protein is CASSLEGRGRIYEQYF.

The V call is TRBV7-3, the J call TRBJ2-5; possible D gene TRBD1, 5 bases. The CDR3 extends over 13 amino acids. Trimming cost V 4 bases and J 5 bases, with 11 bases left between them. Germline V gives CDR1 SGHTA, CDR2 FQGTGA. CDR3 residues: CASSWQGSETQYF. CDR3 DNA sequence: TGTGCCAGCAGCTGGCAGGGAAGCGAGACCCAGTACTTC.

As DNA, the CDR3 is TGCGCCAGCAGCTTGGGGGAGGGCGAGCAGTACTTC. Protein sequence: CASSLGEGEQYF. The chain couples TRBV5-1 to TRBJ2-7; 7 bases agree with TRBD2. V trimming: 0 bases; J trimming: 6 bases; junction bases outside the gene matches: 0. The CDR3 runs 12 residues. Per germline, CDR1 SGHRS and CDR2 YFSETQ.

This sequence joins TRBV4-1 and TRBJ2-5, with 7 bases matching TRBD1. The germline gives CDR1 MGHRA, CDR2 YSYEKL. V was clipped by 0 bases and J by 5 bases; unmatched bases: 12. This CDR3 region has 17 residues. The CDR3 DNA sequence: TGCGCCAGCAGCCAAGAAGGAAAGGGGGCATTGTTTGAGACCCAGTACTTC. Protein: CASSQEGKGALFETQYF.

Concerning this clone: A junction end diverges from the germline sequence, so it may reflect a read error. This chain connects TRBV4-2 to TRBJ2-3; 8 bases are shared with TRBD1. In germline, CDR1 is LGHNA, CDR2 YNFKEQ. The CDR3 loop spans 16 amino acids. Here the CDR3 reads CASSKDRGFTTDTQYF. CDR3 bases: TGTGCCAGCAGCAAAGACAGGGGCTTTACCACAGATACGCAGTATTTT.

This clone has only one observation. The rearrangement uses TRBV5-1 and TRBJ2-1; D assignment may be TRBD1 or TRBD2 (6 bases each). The germline V gene has CDR1 SGHRS and CDR2 YFSETQ. The CDR3 covers 15 residues. The V gene lost 4 bases and the J gene lost 5 bases, with 16 bases spanning the gap. CDR3 nucleotides: TGCGCCAGCAGCCTAAGAGGGGGGCTAAACAATGAGCAGTTCTTC. Translated, it gives CASSLRGGLNNEQFF.

J is TRBJ2-7 and V is TRBV6-5; D is perhaps TRBD2 (5 bases). CDR3 length equals 15 residues. V was pared by 6 bases and J by 2 bases, with 17 bases between. CDR1 is MNHEY, CDR2 SVGAGI, per germline. The CDR3 DNA sequence: TGTGCCAGCAGGGCCTCCCAAGCGGTCCCCTACGAGCAGTACTTC. It translates to CASRASQAVPYEQYF.